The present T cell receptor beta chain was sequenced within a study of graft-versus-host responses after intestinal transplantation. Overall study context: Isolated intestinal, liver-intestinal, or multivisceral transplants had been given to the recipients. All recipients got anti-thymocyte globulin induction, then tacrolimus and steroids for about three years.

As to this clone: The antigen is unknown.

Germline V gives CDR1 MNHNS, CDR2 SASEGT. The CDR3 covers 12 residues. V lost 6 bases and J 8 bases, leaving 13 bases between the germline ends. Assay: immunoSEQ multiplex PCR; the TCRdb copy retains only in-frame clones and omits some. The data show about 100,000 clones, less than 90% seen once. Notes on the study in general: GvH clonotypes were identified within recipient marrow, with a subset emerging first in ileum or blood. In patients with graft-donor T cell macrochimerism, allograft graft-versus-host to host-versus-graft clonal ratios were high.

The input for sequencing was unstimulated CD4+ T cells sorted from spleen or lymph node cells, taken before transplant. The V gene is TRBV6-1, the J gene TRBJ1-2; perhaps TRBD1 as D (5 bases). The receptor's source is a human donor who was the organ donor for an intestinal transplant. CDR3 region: CASSGTTRGYTF. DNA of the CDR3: TGTGCCAGCAGCGGGACCACGAGGGGCTACACCTTC.